This T cell receptor beta chain is from a study of cytomegalovirus exposure and HLA in healthy donors. Points from the study as a whole: According to the study, 180 or so TCR beta chains were cytomegalovirus-associated.

Clones were sequenced by immunoSEQ multiplex PCR, and TCRdb holds only the in-frame ones, with some missing. The sample has about 100,000 clones, almost 96% seen once. For this clone: Antigen specificity is unknown.

Per the germline V gene, CDR1 is SGHVS and CDR2 is FQNEAQ. The junction had 5 bases not matched to a gene; V was cut back by 0 bases and J by 8 bases. The CDR3 runs 16 residues. The sequence was collected from a woman between 18 and 29 years old in good health and CMV-seronegative. The chain carries TRBV7-8 and TRBJ2-1, with 12 positions matching TRBD2. Sample: PBMCs. The CDR3 region is CASSLALAGGVDEQFF. CDR3 coding DNA: TGTGCCAGCAGCTTAGCACTAGCGGGGGGTGTTGATGAGCAGTTCTTC.